The 18 T cell receptor beta chains listed next were all sequenced from one sample in a study of blood T cell repertoires in COVID-19. Measured with immunoSEQ multiplex PCR; TCRdb has only the in-frame clones, and not every one. The repertoire holds around 130,000 clones, with roughly 84% as singletons. Sequenced: peripheral blood. These receptors were collected from a man between 60 and 70 years old with acute or convalescent COVID-19.

CDR3: CASSFRGTEAFF. Here the CDR3 DNA reads TGTGCCAGCAGCTTCCGGGGCACTGAAGCTTTCTTT. V and J are TRBV5-4 and TRBJ1-1, with D unclear. Trimming cost V 2 bases and J 4 bases, with 6 bases left between them. The germline CDR1 and CDR2 sequences are SGHNT and YYREEE (reference sequence). This CDR3 has 12 residues.

The rearrangement links TRBV28 to TRBJ1-6, with D unresolved. The CDR3 is made up of 11 amino acids. V was trimmed by 8 bases and J by 14 bases, leaving 13 bases between them. Germline V lookup: CDR1 MDHEN, CDR2 SYDVKM. In nucleotides, the CDR3 is TGTGCCAGCGGGGAGTCGGCGGCCCTCCACTTT. Protein sequence: CASGESAALHF.

The V and J genes are TRBV4-2 and TRBJ2-5; 10 positions agree with TRBD2. The CDR3 has 17 amino acids. With 1 base clipped from V and 5 bases from J, the junction kept 10 bases outside the gene matches. Germline V lookup: CDR1 LGHNA, CDR2 YNFKEQ. The CDR3 sequence is CASSQGSAGGPEETQYF. The CDR3 DNA reads as TGTGCCAGCAGCCAAGGTTCAGCGGGAGGGCCAGAGGAGACCCAGTACTTC.

V gene TRBV7-2 combines with J gene TRBJ1-1; D uncertain. The CDR3 runs 13 residues. Trimming removed 5 bases from V and 7 bases from J, with 14 bases in between. CDR1 and CDR2 from the germline V gene are SGHTA and FQGNSA. DNA for the CDR3: TGTGCCAGCAGCCCCAACGGACTCAATGAAGCTTTCTTT. It specifies CASSPNGLNEAFF.

This chain joins TRBV23-1 and TRBJ2-7, with D possibly being TRBD1 (5 bases). Being an ORF, TRBV23-1 has a function that is uncertain. V was shortened by 8 bases and J by 6 bases, with 17 bases between the two germline ends. The CDR3 covers 13 residues. CDR3 nucleotide sequence: TGCGCCAGCGGCCATTATAGGGGTTGCGAGCAGTACTTC. As protein: CASGHYRGCEQYF.

The chain recombines TRBV7-9 with TRBJ2-3, with a weak D call TRBD2 (6 bases). Trimming left V 1 base short and J 6 bases short, with 11 bases between. The CDR3 length is 14 residues. Germline V gene data show CDR1 as SEHNR and CDR2 as FQNEAQ (reference sequence). CDR3 nucleotides: TGTGCCAGCAGCTTAGTAGGCGGGATGGATACGCAGTATTTT. Its translation: CASSLVGGMDTQYF.

The V and J genes are TRBV9 and TRBJ2-7; D is undetermined. The CDR3 length is 14 residues. The V end lost 0 bases, the J end lost 3 bases, and 10 bases lay between the germline ends. The germline gives CDR1 SGDLS, CDR2 YYNGEE. CDR3: CASSVDLSGYEQYF. The CDR3 DNA is TGTGCCAGCAGCGTAGACCTCTCCGGCTACGAGCAGTACTTC.

The chain links TRBV6-5 to TRBJ2-2; no firm D call. The V end was cut by 0 bases, the J end by 1 base, with 6 bases between. Per germline, CDR1 MNHEY and CDR2 SVGAGI. The CDR3 consists of 15 residues. The CDR3 nucleotides read TGTGCCAGCAGTTACTCTCCAGTGAACACCGGGGAGCTGTTTTTT. Residues: CASSYSPVNTGELFF.

The rearrangement links TRBV19 to TRBJ2-5, with 7 bases that match TRBD1. In germline, CDR1 is LNHDA, CDR2 SQIVND (reference sequence). The V segment lost 6 bases and the J segment 3 bases; nucleotides outside the gene matches: 4. The CDR3 totals 13 residues. In DNA form, the CDR3 reads TGTGCCAGTAGCCCTGACAGGGAAGAGACCCAGTACTTC. Translated, it gives CASSPDREETQYF.

This clone came up once. The chain employs TRBV13 and TRBJ2-7; D is perhaps TRBD1 (5 bases). The V end was cut by 3 bases, the J end by 1 base, with 7 bases between. Germline CDR1 is PRHDT and CDR2 is FYEKMQ (reference sequence). This CDR3 contains 13 residues. The DNA for the CDR3 is TGTGCCAGCAGCTTGACAGATTCCTACGAGCAGTACTTC. Encoded protein: CASSLTDSYEQYF.

In its sample, this clone was seen once. The chain uses TRBV30 and TRBJ1-4; unclear D gene. Per the germline V gene, CDR1 is GTSNPN and CDR2 is SVGIG (reference sequence). The CDR3 consists of 15 residues. Deletions cut 4 bases from V and 7 bases from J, with 19 bases between. The CDR3, as DNA: TGTGCCTGGAATAGCATGGCCTCCAATAGTGAAAAACTGTTTTTT. It is translated as CAWNSMASNSEKLFF. Supplemented by reference TRBV30 and TRBJ1-4, the full variable domain reads SQTIHQWPATLVQPVGSPLSLECTVEGTSNPNLYWYRQAAGRGLQLLFYSVGIGQISSEVPQNLSASRPQDRQFILSSKKLLLSDSGFYLCAWNSMASNSEKLFFGSGTQLSVL.

The sample holds one count of this clone. The chain combines TRBV7-2 with TRBJ1-2; D perhaps matches TRBD1 (6 bases). The CDR3 loop spans 14 amino acids. Germline V CDR1 and CDR2: SGHTA, FQGNSA. The V end lost 5 bases, the J end lost 3 bases, and 13 bases lay between the germline ends. For the CDR3, the DNA is TGTGCCAGCAGCCCGGGGGGCAGGGACTATGGCTACACCTTC. Residues: CASSPGGRDYGYTF.

The V and J genes are TRBV7-9 and TRBJ1-2; D is perhaps TRBD1 (6 bases). Trimming stripped 5 bases from V and 4 bases from J, with 14 bases between. The germline CDR1 and CDR2 sequences are SEHNR and FQNEAQ (reference sequence). The CDR3 spans 14 residues. The CDR3 region is CASSTSGQLYGYTF. Written as DNA, the CDR3 is TGTGCCAGCAGCACCTCAGGACAGCTCTATGGCTACACCTTC.

V and J are TRBV3-1 (or the pseudogene TRBV3-2) and TRBJ2-1, with TRBD2 identical over 9 bases. The CDR3 is made up of 18 amino acids. The V segment lost 1 base and the J segment 6 bases; nucleotides outside the gene matches: 13. Germline CDR1 LGHDT, CDR2 YNNKEL (reference sequence). The CDR3 loop is CASSQGLLRLAGSNEQFF. The CDR3 bases are TGTGCCAGCAGCCAAGGTCTTTTGCGTCTAGCGGGATCCAATGAGCAGTTCTTC.

The J gene is TRBJ1-2, the V gene TRBV24-1, with D possibly matching TRBD1 (5 bases). CDR3 length: 13 residues. With 3 bases removed from V and 6 bases from J, the gap between germline ends came to 10 bases. Germline assignment: CDR1 KGHDR and CDR2 SFDVKD. CDR3 amino acids: CATSDRDFHGYTF. For the CDR3, the DNA is TGTGCCACCAGTGATCGGGACTTCCATGGCTACACCTTC.

The V and J genes are TRBV18 and TRBJ1-1, with D perhaps TRBD1 (6 bases). This CDR3 has 15 residues. Deletions cut 4 bases from V and 0 bases from J, with 12 bases between. Germline V lookup: CDR1 KGHSH, CDR2 LQKENI. The CDR3 nucleotides read TGTGCCAGCTCACGAACCGGGACACTGAACACTGAAGCTTTCTTT. It is translated as CASSRTGTLNTEAFF.

The chain recombines TRBV4-1 with TRBJ2-1; 7 positions match TRBD2. This CDR3 spans 15 amino acids. The V segment lost 0 bases and the J segment 7 bases; nucleotides outside the gene matches: 6. Germline V lookup: CDR1 MGHRA, CDR2 YSYEKL. The DNA of the CDR3 is TGCGCCAGCAGCCAAGAGGGGGGGTATGGGAATGAGCAGTTCTTC. Its protein is CASSQEGGYGNEQFF.

The sample holds a few counts of this clone. V is TRBV9 and J is TRBJ2-5; 8 bases are a match to TRBD1. This CDR3 has 15 amino acids. The germline V gene has CDR1 SGDLS and CDR2 YYNGEE. V lost 0 bases and J lost 2; bases outside the gene matches: 3. CDR3 sequence: CASSVDRDRQETQYF. In nucleotides, the CDR3 is TGTGCCAGCAGCGTAGACCGGGACAGGCAAGAGACCCAGTACTTC.